This T cell receptor (beta chain) was sequenced for a study of blood T cell repertoires in COVID-19. Overall study: The origin of the acute and convalescent COVID-19 samples was the United States, Italy and Spain.

While infection was still active, Seattle patients were enrolled and then followed longitudinally. Authors' processing steps: Reference gene primer amplification yielded estimated nucleated cell counts. Sequencing used immunoSEQ multiplex PCR; TCRdb keeps in-frame clones, though not all of them. V and J calls and clone size are copied from that table; D and trimming were computed from the DNA. The table lists approximately 300,000 clones, about 88% of them singletons. CDR1 is LNHDA, CDR2 SQIVND, per germline (reference sequence). V was clipped by 5 bases and J by 7 bases, with 12 bases between them. The CDR3 has 14 amino acids.

This clonotype originated in a woman aged 25-40 years with COVID-19, enrolled during active disease. The material sequenced was peripheral blood. The rearrangement uses TRBV19 and TRBJ1-6; no reliable D call. Written as DNA, the CDR3 is TGTGCCAGTAGTGTGGGCCTTGGGAATTCACCCCTCCACTTT. This translates into CASSVGLGNSPLHF.